This TCR beta chain was documented in a study of blood T cells in healthy people across ages. Study outcomes and limitations: The study found more naive CD4+ cells and higher diversity in long-lived than aged donors.

With respect to this clonotype: The antigen remains unidentified.

In terms of origin and age, donors were healthy Caucasian individuals from Russia aged roughly 6 to 100. The CDR3 is 13 residues long. CDR1 is SGHRS and CDR2 is YFSETQ in the germline V gene. Trimming took off 4 bases at V and 9 bases at J, with 14 bases between the two ends. Using a J-beta primer mix together with a sample-barcoded 5' primer, a second PCR was run for roughly 6 to 12 cycles. Researchers report that a template-switch adaptor with 12 random nucleotides tagged each cDNA molecule. TCRdb reanalysed the 5' RACE reads using MiXCR and keeps one entry per CDR3 protein. The data hold around 1,800,000 distinct CDR3 sequences, with about two fifths observed a single time.

This chain links TRBV5-1 with TRBJ2-1; possibly TRBD1 or TRBD2 for D (6 bases each). Sequences were obtained from blood. This receptor was taken from a human donor in good health. The CDR3 region is CASSLRGGIEQFF. Written as DNA, the CDR3 is TGCGCCAGCAGCCTCAGAGGGGGGATTGAGCAGTTCTTC.